This T cell receptor (beta chain) came from a study of spatial heterogeneity in lung cancer. TCRdb redid the calling of the 5' RACE reads with MiXCR, one entry per CDR3 protein. The sample contains more than 15,000 distinct CDR3 sequences, roughly 6.2% of which appear only once. Study-wide results and caveats: Tumoral mutation counts were tracked by counts of expanded intratumoral alpha and beta TCRs.

V was cut by 5 bases and J by 5 bases, with 15 bases left in between. The CDR3 contains 14 residues. CDR1 is KGHSH and CDR2 is LQKENI in the germline V gene. This clonotype was counted only a few times. What it binds is unknown. Time point noted: sample taken at primary tumor resection. Source: lung tumor tissue, taken at surgery. The receptor comes from a male donor with early-stage non-small cell lung cancer. The gene calls are TRBV18 and TRBJ1-1, with unresolved D. The CDR3 here is CASSDLGKWTEAFF. The CDR3 DNA reads TGTGCCAGCTCAGATTTAGGGAAATGGACTGAAGCTTTCTTT.